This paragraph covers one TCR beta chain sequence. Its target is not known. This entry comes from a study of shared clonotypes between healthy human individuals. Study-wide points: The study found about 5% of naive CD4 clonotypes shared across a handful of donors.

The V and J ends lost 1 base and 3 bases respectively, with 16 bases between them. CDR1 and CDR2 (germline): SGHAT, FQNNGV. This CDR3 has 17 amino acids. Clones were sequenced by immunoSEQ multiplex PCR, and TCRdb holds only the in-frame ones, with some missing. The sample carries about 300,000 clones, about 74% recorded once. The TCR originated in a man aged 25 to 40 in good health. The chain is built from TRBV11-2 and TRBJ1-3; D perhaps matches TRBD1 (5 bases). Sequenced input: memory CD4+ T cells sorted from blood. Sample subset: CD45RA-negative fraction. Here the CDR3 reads CASSLGNRLLGGNTIYF. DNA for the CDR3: TGTGCCAGCAGCTTAGGAAACAGGCTACTTGGTGGAAACACCATATATTTT.